The clone carrying this T cell receptor beta chain has more than one count but fewer than ten. Its specificity is unknown. Per germline, CDR1 MGHRA and CDR2 YSYEKL. Between the trimmed V and J ends, which lost 2 bases and 0 bases, there was a span of 16 bases. The CDR3 covers 18 residues. The data stem from a study of T cell responses to AZD1222 COVID-19 vaccine. General study findings and limits: Females made up more of the donors, who were largely white British, and clonal diversity may have come out too low.

Libraries were prepared by immunoSEQ multiplex PCR; TCRdb keeps only in-frame clonotypes and omits some of them. In the table there are over 110,000 clones, about 92% of which are singletons. This chain joins TRBV4-1 and TRBJ1-4; D is undetermined. The sample consisted of peripheral blood, taken after recovery from COVID-19. The sequence was obtained from an adult who had recovered from COVID-19. The CDR3 bases are TGCGCCAGCAGCCAACTCGGCCTCCGACTTGCAACTAATGAAAAACTGTTTTTT. This translates into CASSQLGLRLATNEKLFF.